This TCR beta chain originates from a study of cytotoxic CD8 clonotypes in ibrutinib-treated CLL. Study-level background: For this cohort, patients were some 12 relapsed/refractory and around 16 treatment-naive, while about 17 were IGHV unmutated.

This clone was seen a few times. Some clones are missing from TCRdb's copy, which holds only in-frame ones; the method was immunoSEQ multiplex PCR. Here the sample spans around 250,000 clones, 70% being singletons. Germline CDR1 reads MGHRA; CDR2 reads YSYEKL. Trimming shortened V by 0 bases and J by 1 base, and 4 bases separated the two germline ends. The CDR3 sequence is 13 residues long. The starting material was PBMCs, obtained after 24 months of ibrutinib treatment. The receptor was isolated from a human donor with chronic lymphocytic leukemia. The rearrangement joins TRBV4-1 to TRBJ2-7; D is undetermined. The CDR3 loop is CASSQERSYEQYF. The DNA for the CDR3 is TGCGCCAGCAGCCAAGAGCGGTCCTACGAGCAGTACTTC.